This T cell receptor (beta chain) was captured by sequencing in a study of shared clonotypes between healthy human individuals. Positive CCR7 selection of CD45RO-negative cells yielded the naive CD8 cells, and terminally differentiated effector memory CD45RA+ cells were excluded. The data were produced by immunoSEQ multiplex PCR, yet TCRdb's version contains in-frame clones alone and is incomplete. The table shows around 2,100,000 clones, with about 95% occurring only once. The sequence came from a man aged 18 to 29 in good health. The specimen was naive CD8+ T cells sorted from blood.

CDR3: CASSVSRAGGGPDTQYF. Here the CDR3 DNA reads TGTGCCAGCAGCGTATCTCGAGCGGGAGGAGGCCCAGATACGCAGTATTTT. This chain links TRBV9 with TRBJ2-3, with 9 bases lining up with TRBD2. This CDR3 comprises 17 residues. The V gene end was trimmed by 1 base and the J gene end by 4 bases; junction bases not matched to a gene: 10. The germline CDR1 and CDR2 sequences are SGDLS and YYNGEE. Complete variable domain (other parts from reference TRBV9 and TRBJ2-3): DSGVTQTPKHLITATGQRVTLRCSPRSGDLSVYWYQQSLDQGLQFLIQYYNGEERAKGNILERFSAQQFPDLHSELNLSSLELGDSALYFCASSVSRAGGGPDTQYFGPGTRLTVL.